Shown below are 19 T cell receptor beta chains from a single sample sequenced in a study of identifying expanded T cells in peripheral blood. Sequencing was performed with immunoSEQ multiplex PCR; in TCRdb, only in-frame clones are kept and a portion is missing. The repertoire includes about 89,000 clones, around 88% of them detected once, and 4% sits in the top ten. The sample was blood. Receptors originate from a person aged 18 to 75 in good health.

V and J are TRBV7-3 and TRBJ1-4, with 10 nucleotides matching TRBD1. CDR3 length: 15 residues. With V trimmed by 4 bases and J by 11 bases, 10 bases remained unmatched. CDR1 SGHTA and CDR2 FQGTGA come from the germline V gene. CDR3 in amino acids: CASSSHRQGAEKLFF. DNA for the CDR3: TGTGCCAGCAGCTCCCATCGACAGGGGGCGGAGAAACTGTTTTTT.

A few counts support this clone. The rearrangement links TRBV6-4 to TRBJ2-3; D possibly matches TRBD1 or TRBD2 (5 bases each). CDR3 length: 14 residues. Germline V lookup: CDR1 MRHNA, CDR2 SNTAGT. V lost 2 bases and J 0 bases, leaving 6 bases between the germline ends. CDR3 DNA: TGTGCCAGCAGTGACGGGGACAGCACAGATACGCAGTATTTT. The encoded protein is CASSDGDSTDTQYF.

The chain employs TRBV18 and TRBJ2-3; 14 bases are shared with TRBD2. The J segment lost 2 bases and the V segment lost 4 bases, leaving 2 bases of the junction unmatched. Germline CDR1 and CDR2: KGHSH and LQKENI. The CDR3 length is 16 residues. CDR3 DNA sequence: TGTGCCAGCTCACAGGGACTAGCGGGAGCCACAGATACGCAGTATTTT. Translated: CASSQGLAGATDTQYF.

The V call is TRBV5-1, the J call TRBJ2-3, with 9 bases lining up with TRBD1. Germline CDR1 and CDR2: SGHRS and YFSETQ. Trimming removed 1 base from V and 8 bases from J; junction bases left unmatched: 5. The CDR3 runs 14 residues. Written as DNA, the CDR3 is TGCGCCAGCAGCTTGCGACAGGGGGAAGGTACGCAGTATTTT. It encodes CASSLRQGEGTQYF.

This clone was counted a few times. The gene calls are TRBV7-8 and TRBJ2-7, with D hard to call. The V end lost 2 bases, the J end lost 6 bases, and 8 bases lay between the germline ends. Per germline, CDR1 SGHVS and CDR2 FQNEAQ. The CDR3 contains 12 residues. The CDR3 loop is CASSLSGLEQYF. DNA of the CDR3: TGTGCCAGCAGCTTATCAGGTCTCGAGCAGTACTTC.

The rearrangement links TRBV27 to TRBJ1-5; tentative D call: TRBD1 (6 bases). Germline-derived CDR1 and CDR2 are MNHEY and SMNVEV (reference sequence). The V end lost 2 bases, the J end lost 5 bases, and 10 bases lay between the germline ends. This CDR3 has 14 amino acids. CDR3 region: CASSLRGADQPQHF. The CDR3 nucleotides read TGTGCCAGCAGTTTAAGGGGGGCTGATCAGCCCCAGCATTTT.

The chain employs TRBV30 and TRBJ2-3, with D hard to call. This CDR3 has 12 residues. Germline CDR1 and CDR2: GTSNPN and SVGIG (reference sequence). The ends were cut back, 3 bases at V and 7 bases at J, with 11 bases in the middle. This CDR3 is CAWRTGANTQYF. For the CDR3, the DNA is TGTGCCTGGAGAACGGGCGCGAATACGCAGTATTTT.

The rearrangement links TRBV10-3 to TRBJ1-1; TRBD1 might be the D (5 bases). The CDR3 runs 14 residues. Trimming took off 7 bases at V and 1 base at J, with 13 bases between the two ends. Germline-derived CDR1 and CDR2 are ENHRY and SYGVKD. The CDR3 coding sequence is TGTGCCATCACCGCTGGGGCGGGGAACACTGAAGCTTTCTTT. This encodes CAITAGAGNTEAFF.

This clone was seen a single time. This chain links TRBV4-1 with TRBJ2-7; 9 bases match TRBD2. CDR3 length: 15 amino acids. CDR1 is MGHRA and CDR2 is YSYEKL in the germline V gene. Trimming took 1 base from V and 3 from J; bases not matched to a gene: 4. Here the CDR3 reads CASSQVEAGGYEQYF. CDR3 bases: TGCGCCAGCAGCCAAGTTGAAGCGGGAGGCTACGAGCAGTACTTC.

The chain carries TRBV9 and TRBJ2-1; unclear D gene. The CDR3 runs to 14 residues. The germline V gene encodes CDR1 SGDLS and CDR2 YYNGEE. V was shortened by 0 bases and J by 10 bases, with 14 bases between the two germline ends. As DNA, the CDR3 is TGTGCCAGCAGCGTAGGGTCTCTACTTGGGGAGCAGTTCTTC. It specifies CASSVGSLLGEQFF.

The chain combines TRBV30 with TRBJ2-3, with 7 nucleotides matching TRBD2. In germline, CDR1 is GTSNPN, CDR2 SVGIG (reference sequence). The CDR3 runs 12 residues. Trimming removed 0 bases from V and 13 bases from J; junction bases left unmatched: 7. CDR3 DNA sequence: TGTGCCTGGAGTGTAAGGCAGGGAGGGGAGTATTTT. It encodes CAWSVRQGGEYF.

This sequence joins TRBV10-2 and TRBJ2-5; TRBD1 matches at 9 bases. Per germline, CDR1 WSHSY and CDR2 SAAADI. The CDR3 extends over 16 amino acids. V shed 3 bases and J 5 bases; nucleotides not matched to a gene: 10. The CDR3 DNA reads TGCGCCAGCAGTGACGGGGACAGGGTGACGGTCGAGACCCAGTACTTC. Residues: CASSDGDRVTVETQYF.

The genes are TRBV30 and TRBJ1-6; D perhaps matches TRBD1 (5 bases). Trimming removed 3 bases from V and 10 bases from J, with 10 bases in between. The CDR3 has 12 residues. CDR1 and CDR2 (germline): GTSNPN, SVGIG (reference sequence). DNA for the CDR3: TGTGCCTGGAGGGAGGGGAACTCACCCCTCCACTTT. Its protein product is CAWREGNSPLHF.

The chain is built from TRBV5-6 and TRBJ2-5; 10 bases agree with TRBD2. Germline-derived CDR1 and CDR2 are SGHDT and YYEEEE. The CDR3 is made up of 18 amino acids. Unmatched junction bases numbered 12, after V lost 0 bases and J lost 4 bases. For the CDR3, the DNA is TGTGCCAGCAGCTTGGCCAGGGGTAGCGGGGGGTTTGGAGAGACCCAGTACTTC. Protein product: CASSLARGSGGFGETQYF. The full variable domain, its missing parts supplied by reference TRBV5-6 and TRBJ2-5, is DAGVTQSPTHLIKTRGQQVTLRCSPKSGHDTVSWYQQALGQGPQFIFQYYEEEERQRGNFPDRFSGHQFPNYSSELNVNALLLGDSALYLCASSLARGSGGFGETQYFGPGTRLLVL.

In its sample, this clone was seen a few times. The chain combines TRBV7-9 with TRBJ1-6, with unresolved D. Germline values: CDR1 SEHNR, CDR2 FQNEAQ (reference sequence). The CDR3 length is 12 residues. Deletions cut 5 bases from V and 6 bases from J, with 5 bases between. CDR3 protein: CASSDGNSPLHF. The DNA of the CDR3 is TGTGCCAGCAGCGATGGTAATTCACCCCTCCACTTT.

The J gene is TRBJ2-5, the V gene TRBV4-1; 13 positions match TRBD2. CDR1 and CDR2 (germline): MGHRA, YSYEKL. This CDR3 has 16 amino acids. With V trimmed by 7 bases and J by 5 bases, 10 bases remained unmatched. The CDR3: CASKNGGLAGAETQYF. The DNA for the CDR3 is TGCGCCAGCAAGAACGGTGGACTAGCGGGAGCCGAGACCCAGTACTTC.

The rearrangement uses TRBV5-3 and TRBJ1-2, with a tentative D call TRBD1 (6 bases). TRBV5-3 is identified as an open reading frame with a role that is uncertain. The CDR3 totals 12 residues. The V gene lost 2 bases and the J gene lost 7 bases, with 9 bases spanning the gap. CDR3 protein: CARSLQGCGYTF. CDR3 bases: TGTGCCAGAAGCTTACAGGGCTGTGGCTACACCTTC.

The CDR3 nucleotides read TGTGCCATCAGACCGGGACAGGGTAGGACCGGGGAGCTGTTTTTT. It codes for CAIRPGQGRTGELFF. This sequence joins TRBV10-3 and TRBJ2-2; 9 bases align to TRBD1. CDR1 ENHRY and CDR2 SYGVKD come from the germline V gene. With V trimmed by 6 bases and J by 5 bases, 7 bases remained unmatched. The CDR3 is made up of 15 amino acids.

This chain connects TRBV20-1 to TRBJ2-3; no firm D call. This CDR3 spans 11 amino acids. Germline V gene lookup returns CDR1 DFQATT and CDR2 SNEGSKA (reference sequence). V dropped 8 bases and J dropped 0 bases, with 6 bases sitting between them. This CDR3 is CSLDSTDTQYF. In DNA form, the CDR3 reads TGCAGTTTAGACAGCACAGATACGCAGTATTTT.